This T cell receptor beta chain was recorded in a study of blood T cell repertoires in COVID-19. About the study: Donors in the United States, Italy and Spain gave samples during acute or convalescent COVID-19.

Per germline, CDR1 LNHDA and CDR2 SQIVND (reference sequence). The germline V and J ends were trimmed by 1 base and 2 bases, with 14 bases remaining between them. There are 16 residues in the CDR3. Here immunoSEQ multiplex PCR was the method, and the copy in TCRdb shows in-frame clones only, minus some. The table shows around 100,000 clones, with approximately 80% occurring only once. The TCR originated in a human donor in a cohort sampled during active COVID-19. The sequenced material came from peripheral blood. The V call is TRBV19, the J call TRBJ1-1; D is perhaps TRBD1 (5 bases). The CDR3 spells CASSIGGGSGNTEAFF. CDR3 in DNA: TGTGCCAGTAGTATAGGTGGGGGGAGTGGAAACACTGAAGCTTTCTTT.